This T cell receptor (beta chain) comes out of a study of OX40 agonist ivuxolimab in advanced cancers. At the level of the study: An agonistic human IgG2 monoclonal antibody against OX40 (CD134) was given. Cohort: 80% to 90% men, mean age about 62, aged roughly 23 to 90.

The CDR3 totals 14 residues. The V and J ends lost 1 base and 0 bases respectively, with 7 bases between them. Per germline, CDR1 SGHTA and CDR2 FQGTGA. In regard to this clone: What it binds is not known.

Study results and caveats: Specificity for antigen went undetermined in the expanded peripheral T cells. Dose levels from 0.1 to 3.0 mg/kg saw CD4+ and CD8+ blood T cells expand clonally by week 6.

The protocol was immunoSEQ multiplex PCR, while the TCRdb copy is restricted to in-frame clones and leaves out a portion. This table has 100,000 to 150,000 clones, roughly 90% appearing once. The receptor was isolated from an adult with an advanced solid tumor such as melanoma, head and neck, liver or kidney cancer. This rearrangement joins TRBV7-3 to TRBJ2-7; D gene unclear. Source: CD4+ or CD8+ T cells sorted from blood, taken in a trial of the OX40 agonist ivuxolimab. CDR3 sequence reads: CASSLNRNSYEQYF. CDR3 coding DNA: TGTGCCAGCAGCTTAAACCGGAACTCCTACGAGCAGTACTTC.